The 22 T cell receptor beta chains presented below share a single source sample, sequenced in a study of tumor-infiltrating lymphocytes in oesophageal squamous cell carcinoma. One entry per CDR3 protein results from TCRdb running MiXCR on the PCR reads. The table records 20,000 to 25,000 distinct CDR3 sequences, about 35% of them present only once. What was sequenced was esophageal tumor tissue. The source is a male donor with esophageal squamous cell carcinoma.

This clonotype was seen a few times. The chain employs TRBV7-8 and TRBJ2-1; D gene uncertain. The end of the DNA is better explained by TRBJ1-2, so the J call may be wrong. Germline values: CDR1 SGHVS, CDR2 FQNEAQ. This CDR3 has 15 amino acids. As DNA, the CDR3 is TGTGCCAGCAGCTTAGGATCCGGGTTTAACTATGGCTACACCTTC. As protein: CASSLGSGFNYGYTF.

This clonotype is labeled medium-sized. The V call is TRBV7-2, the J call TRBJ2-7; D may be TRBD1 (5 bases). This CDR3 is built from 18 residues. Trimming left V 0 bases short and J 4 bases short, with 22 bases between. Germline V gene sequence: CDR1 SGHTA, CDR2 FQGNSA. CDR3 coding DNA: TGTGCCAGCAGCTTAGCAGGGCCAACCAGGACATGGGTTTACGAGCAGTACTTC. This sequence encodes CASSLAGPTRTWVYEQYF.

This clonotype is medium-sized (0.01 to 0.1%) within its sample. This chain connects TRBV6-6 to TRBJ1-2; tentatively, D is TRBD1 (5 bases). Trimming pared 2 bases from V and 3 bases from J, leaving 10 bases between. This CDR3 is built from 14 residues. The germline V gene encodes CDR1 MNHNY and CDR2 SVGAGI (reference sequence). CDR3 loop: CASSYLSTDYGYTF. DNA for the CDR3: TGTGCCAGCAGTTACCTTTCGACAGACTATGGCTACACCTTC.

J is TRBJ1-5 and V is TRBV6-8; D not certain. The CDR3 is made up of 13 amino acids. Per germline, CDR1 MNHGY and CDR2 SAAAGT. V was shortened by 5 bases and J by 5 bases, with 10 bases between the two germline ends. This CDR3 is CASSVYRDQPQHF. The CDR3 DNA follows: TGTGCCAGCAGTGTCTATAGGGATCAGCCCCAGCATTTT.

As for this clonotype: The CDR3 does not close with the conserved phenylalanine or tryptophan, likely indicating a read error. The limits of the CDR3 on the DNA are not certain, so only TCRdb's listed CDR3 is given. The chain couples TRBV10-3 to TRBJ2-4; the DNA was not used to check the table's D call, TRBD1. Counting both end residues, the CDR3 totals 11 amino acids. CDR1 and CDR2 (germline): ENHRY, SYGVKD. The CDR3 is CAISEPRGGGS.

The table lists this clonotype with a few counts. This sequence joins TRBV7-3 and TRBJ2-5; 14 nucleotides match TRBD2. The closer fit of TRBJ2-1 to the DNA end suggests the J call may be wrong. There are 15 residues in the CDR3. Germline CDR1 reads SGHTA; CDR2 reads FQGTGA. CDR3 protein: CASSLGTSGSREQFF. The CDR3 coding sequence is TGTGCCAGCAGCTTAGGGACTAGCGGGAGTCGTGAGCAGTTCTTC.

This clonotype is medium-sized by share. The CDR3 DNA sequence: TGTGCCAGCAGCTTAGTAGGAGGCGGACAGGGTAGGTCCTCCTACGAGCAGTACTTC. Translating gives CASSLVGGGQGRSSYEQYF. The rearrangement uses TRBV7-2 and TRBJ2-7, with 8 nucleotides matching TRBD1. This CDR3 contains 19 residues. Germline CDR1 reads SGHTA; CDR2 reads FQGNSA. J lost 0 bases, V lost 1 base, and 14 bases had no gene match.

By sample fraction, this clonotype is medium-sized (0.01 to 0.1%). This chain links TRBV6-1 with TRBJ1-5; 8 nucleotides align to TRBD1. This CDR3 has 13 residues. V lost 8 bases, J lost 5 bases, and 5 bases stayed unmatched. In germline, CDR1 is MNHNS, CDR2 SASEGT. As DNA, the CDR3 is TGTGCCAGCGGACAGGGAATTCATCAGCCCCAGCATTTT. This codes for CASGQGIHQPQHF.

The chain employs TRBV19 and TRBJ1-5; D uncertain. V gave up 0 bases and J gave up 4 bases, with 7 bases separating them. Looked up from germline, CDR1 is LNHDA and CDR2 is SQIVND (reference sequence). The CDR3 totals 14 residues. The CDR3 sequence is CASSIDGRNQPQHF. DNA of the CDR3: TGTGCCAGTAGTATAGATGGACGGAATCAGCCCCAGCATTTT.

There are many counts of this clonotype. The chain carries TRBV28 and TRBJ2-7; D not resolved. The germline V gene has CDR1 MDHEN and CDR2 SYDVKM. The CDR3 sequence is 13 residues long. With 5 bases removed from V and 5 bases from J, the gap between germline ends came to 13 bases. CDR3 region: CASSVWGYHEQYF. Here the CDR3 DNA reads TGTGCCAGCAGTGTTTGGGGTTACCACGAGCAGTACTTC.

V and J are TRBV6-1 and TRBJ2-4; D unclear. The DNA matches TRBJ2-5 better at its end, which makes the J call doubtful. CDR3 length equals 12 residues. Germline CDR1 and CDR2: MNHNS and SASEGT. For the CDR3, the DNA is TGTGCCAGCAGTGATTGGGTGGAGACCCAGTACTTC. Residues: CASSDWVETQYF.

This clonotype has at least ten counts. The V call is TRBV27, the J call TRBJ2-3, with D possibly being TRBD2 (6 bases). CDR1 is MNHEY and CDR2 is SMNVEV in the germline V gene (reference sequence). Trimming stripped 3 bases from V and 4 bases from J, with 14 bases between. The CDR3 runs 15 residues. DNA of the CDR3: TGTGCCAGCAGTTTGTCGTGGAGGGGCTCAGATACGCAGTATTTT. Translated, it gives CASSLSWRGSDTQYF.

The chain combines TRBV12-3 or TRBV12-4 with TRBJ1-3; no definite D call. Trimming removed 9 bases at V and 0 bases at J, with 9 bases between. The length of the CDR3 is 13 residues. Here the CDR3 DNA reads TGTGCCAGTAGACGGAACTCTGGAAACACCATATATTTT. Encoded protein: CASRRNSGNTIYF.

This clonotype has at least ten counts. A read error may explain this, as a much larger clone is one base away. V usage is TRBV7-2 and J usage is TRBJ2-7; TRBD2 aligns across 9 bases. The CDR3 runs 14 residues. The germline CDR1 and CDR2 sequences are SGHTA and FQGNSA. V lost 5 bases and J lost 7; bases outside the gene matches: 9. In DNA form, the CDR3 reads TGTGCCAGCAGCGGGCTAGCGGGACGGGATGAGCAGTACTTC. Protein: CASSGLAGRDEQYF.

This clonotype was seen repeatedly, ten times or more. This sequence joins TRBV6-4 and TRBJ2-3, with D possibly TRBD2 on 6 matching bases. CDR1 and CDR2 from the germline V gene are MRHNA and SNTAGT. V was cut by 6 bases and J by 5 bases, with 18 bases left in between. The CDR3 sequence is 15 residues long. The DNA of the CDR3 is TGTGCCAGCAGAGGGTTTGGCGGGGTGGGAGATACGCAGTATTTT. Residues: CASRGFGGVGDTQYF.

The rearrangement joins TRBV7-9 to TRBJ2-3, with D possibly being TRBD2 (6 bases). The CDR3 is 16 amino acids. Germline V gene lookup returns CDR1 SEHNR and CDR2 FQNEAQ (reference sequence). V lost 5 bases, J lost 0 bases, and 15 bases lay in between. CDR3 loop: CASSNNGRLSTDTQYF. As DNA, the CDR3 is TGTGCCAGCAGCAATAATGGGAGGTTGAGCACAGATACGCAGTATTTT. Looking up the rest from reference TRBV7-9 and TRBJ2-3 gives the full variable domain: DTGVSQNPRHKITKRGQNVTFRCDPISEHNRLYWYRQTLGQGPEFLTYFQNEAQLEKSRLLSDRFSAERPKGSFSTLEIQRTEQGDSAMYLCASSNNGRLSTDTQYFGPGTRLTVL.

This clonotype is judged medium-sized (0.01 to 0.1%). This chain connects TRBV11-2 to TRBJ1-1, with unresolved D. The germline V gene has CDR1 SGHAT and CDR2 FQNNGV. Trimming stripped 2 bases from V and 1 base from J, with 5 bases between. This CDR3 spans 13 amino acids. The CDR3 protein is CASSLKRNTEAFF. The CDR3 DNA is TGTGCCAGCAGCTTAAAACGGAACACTGAAGCTTTCTTT.

This clonotype was found a few times. At one end the junction does not follow the germline gene, possibly because of a read error. The rearrangement joins TRBV7-9 to TRBJ2-3; D might be TRBD1 (5 bases). Germline loops: CDR1 SEHNR, CDR2 FQNEAQ (reference sequence). The length of the CDR3 is 13 residues. This chain's CDR3 is CASSASGTDTQYF. The CDR3 DNA is TGTGCTAGCAGCGCCTCAGGGACAGATACGCAGTATTTT.

This clonotype was seen a handful of times. This chain uses TRBV7-2 with TRBJ2-5, with 13 bases aligning to TRBD2. The V segment lost 4 bases and the J segment 5 bases; nucleotides outside the gene matches: 7. CDR3 length: 16 amino acids. Germline values: CDR1 SGHTA, CDR2 FQGNSA. CDR3 in amino acids: CASSSRLAGGHETQYF. CDR3 coding DNA: TGTGCCAGCAGCTCTCGACTAGCGGGAGGTCACGAGACCCAGTACTTC.

By share, this clonotype ranks as medium-sized. V and J are TRBV10-3 and TRBJ2-6; a possible D gene is TRBD1 (6 bases). There are 19 residues in the CDR3. Germline CDR1 and CDR2: ENHRY and SYGVKD. V lost 3 bases to trimming and J lost 1 base, with 19 bases between them. The CDR3, as DNA: TGTGCCATCAGTGACCCTACAGGGCTAAGCGTTTCTGGGGCCAACGTCCTGACTTTC. Protein: CAISDPTGLSVSGANVLTF.

V is TRBV5-5 and J is TRBJ1-5; unclear D gene. CDR1 is SGHKS and CDR2 is YYEKEE in the germline V gene (reference sequence). The germline V and J ends were trimmed by 1 base and 5 bases, with 7 bases remaining between them. The CDR3 is made up of 13 amino acids. The CDR3: CASSLRRDQPQHF. CDR3 in DNA: TGTGCCAGCAGCTTGAGACGAGATCAGCCCCAGCATTTT. Full variable domain (missing parts from reference TRBV5-5 and TRBJ1-5): DAGVTQSPTHLIKTRGQQVTLRCSPISGHKSVSWYQQVLGQGPQFIFQYYEKEERGRGNFPDRFSARQFPNYSSELNVNALLLGDSALYLCASSLRRDQPQHFGDGTRLSIL.

This CDR3 is CASSRTAAYEQYF. CDR3 DNA sequence: TGTGCCAGCAGTAGGACGGCCGCCTACGAGCAGTACTTC. This rearrangement joins TRBV7-6 to TRBJ2-7; no clear D gene. Trimming cost V 6 bases and J 2 bases, with 11 bases left between them. Germline V gives CDR1 SGHVS, CDR2 FNYEAQ. This CDR3 region has 13 residues.